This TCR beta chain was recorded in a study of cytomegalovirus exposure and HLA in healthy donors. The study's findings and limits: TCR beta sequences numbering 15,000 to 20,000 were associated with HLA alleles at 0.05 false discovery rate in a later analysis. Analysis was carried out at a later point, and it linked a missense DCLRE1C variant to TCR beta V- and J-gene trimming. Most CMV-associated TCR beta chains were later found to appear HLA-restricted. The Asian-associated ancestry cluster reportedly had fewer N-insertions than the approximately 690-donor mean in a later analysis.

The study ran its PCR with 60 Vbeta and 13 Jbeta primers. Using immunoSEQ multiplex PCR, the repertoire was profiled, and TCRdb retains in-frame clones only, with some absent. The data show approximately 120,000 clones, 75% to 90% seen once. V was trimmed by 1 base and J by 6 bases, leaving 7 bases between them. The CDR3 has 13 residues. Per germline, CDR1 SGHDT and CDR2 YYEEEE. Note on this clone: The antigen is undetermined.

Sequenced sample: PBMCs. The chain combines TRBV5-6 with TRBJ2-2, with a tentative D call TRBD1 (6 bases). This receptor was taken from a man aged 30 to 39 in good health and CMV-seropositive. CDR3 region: CASSLWGPGELFF. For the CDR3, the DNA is TGTGCCAGCAGCTTGTGGGGGCCCGGGGAGCTGTTTTTT.